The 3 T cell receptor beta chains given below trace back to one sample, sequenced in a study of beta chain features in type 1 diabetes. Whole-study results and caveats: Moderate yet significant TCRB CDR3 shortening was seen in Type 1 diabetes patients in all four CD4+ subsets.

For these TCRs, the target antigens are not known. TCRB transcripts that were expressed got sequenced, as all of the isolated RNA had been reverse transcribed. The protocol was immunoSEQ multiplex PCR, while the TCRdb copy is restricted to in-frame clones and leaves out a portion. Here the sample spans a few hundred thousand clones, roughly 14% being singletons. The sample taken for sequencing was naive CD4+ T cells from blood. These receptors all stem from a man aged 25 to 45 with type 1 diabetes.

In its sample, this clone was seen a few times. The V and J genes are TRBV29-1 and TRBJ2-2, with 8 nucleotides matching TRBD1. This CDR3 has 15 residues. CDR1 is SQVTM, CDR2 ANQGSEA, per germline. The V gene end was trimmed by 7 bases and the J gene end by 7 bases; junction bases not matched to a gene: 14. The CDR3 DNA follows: TGCAGCGCCAGAGGACAGGGAGACAAGGTCGGGGAGCTGTTTTTT. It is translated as CSARGQGDKVGELFF.

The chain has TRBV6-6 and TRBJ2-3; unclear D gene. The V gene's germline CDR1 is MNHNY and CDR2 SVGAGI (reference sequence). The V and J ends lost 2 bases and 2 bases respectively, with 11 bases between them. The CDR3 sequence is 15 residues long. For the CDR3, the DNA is TGTGCCAGCAGTTACGGTCAACCAGACACAGATACGCAGTATTTT. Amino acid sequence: CASSYGQPDTDTQYF.

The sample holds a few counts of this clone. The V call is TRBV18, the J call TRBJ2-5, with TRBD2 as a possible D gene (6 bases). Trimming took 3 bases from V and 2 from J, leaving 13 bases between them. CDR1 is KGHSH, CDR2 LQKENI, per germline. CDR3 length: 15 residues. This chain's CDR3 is CASSPGGRKQETQYF. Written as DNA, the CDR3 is TGTGCCAGCTCACCGGGAGGCCGGAAGCAAGAGACCCAGTACTTC. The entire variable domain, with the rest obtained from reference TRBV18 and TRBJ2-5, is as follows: NAGVMQNPRHLVRRRGQEARLRCSPMKGHSHVYWYRQLPEEGLKFMVYLQKENIIDESGMPKERFSAEFPKEGPSILRIQQVVRGDSAAYFCASSPGGRKQETQYFGPGTRLLVL.